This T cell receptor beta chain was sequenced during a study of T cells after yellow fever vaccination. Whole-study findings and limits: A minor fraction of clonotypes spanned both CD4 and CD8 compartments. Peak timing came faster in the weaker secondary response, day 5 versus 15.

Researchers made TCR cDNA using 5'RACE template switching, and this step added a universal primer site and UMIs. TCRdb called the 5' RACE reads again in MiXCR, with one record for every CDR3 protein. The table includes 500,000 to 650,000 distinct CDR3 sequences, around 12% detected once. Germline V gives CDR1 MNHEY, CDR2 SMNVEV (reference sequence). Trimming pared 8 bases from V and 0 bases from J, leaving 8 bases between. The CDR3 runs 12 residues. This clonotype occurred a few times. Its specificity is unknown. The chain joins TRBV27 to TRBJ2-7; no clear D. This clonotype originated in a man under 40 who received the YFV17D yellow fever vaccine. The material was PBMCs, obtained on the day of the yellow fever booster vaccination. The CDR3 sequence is CASWATSYEQYF. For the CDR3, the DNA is TGTGCCAGCTGGGCTACCTCCTACGAGCAGTACTTC.